This is a list of T cell receptor beta chains from one sample in a study of cytomegalovirus exposure and HLA in healthy donors. Libraries were prepared by immunoSEQ multiplex PCR; TCRdb keeps only in-frame clonotypes and omits some of them. In the table there are over 150,000 clones, roughly 86% of which are singletons. Sequencing input: PBMCs. Receptors were obtained from a human donor in good health. Each CDR3 is given with its conserved first and last residue. Fields, in order: J gene, clone size, V gene, D gene, CDR3 DNA, CDR3 protein. A D gene is named only where the DNA matches it firmly. Only part of the rows carry a size: once, few, many, or a class if the clone is expanded.

J: TRBJ2-7; size: -; V: TRBV7-2; D: -; DNA: TGTGCCAGCAGCCCGATTGGGAGGGGGTACGAGCAGTACTTC; CDR3: CASSPIGRGYEQYF
J: TRBJ2-5; size: -; V: TRBV5-6; D: TRBD2; DNA: TGTGCCAGCAGCTTGAGGACACTAGCGGGTCCCGGGGGAGAGACCCAGTACTTC; CDR3: CASSLRTLAGPGGETQYF
J: TRBJ2-3; size: once; V: TRBV6-6; D: TRBD1; DNA: TGTGCCAGCAGGCCCCGGGACAGGGGTAGAGATACGCAGTATTTT; CDR3: CASRPRDRGRDTQYF
J: TRBJ2-3; size: -; V: TRBV12-5; D: TRBD1; DNA: TGTGCTAGTGGTTTTCCGACAGGGTCGAAATTTGTTGCCCCACTGGTTGTACACGCAGATACGCAGTATTTT; CDR3: CASGFPTGSKFVAPLVVHADTQYF
J: TRBJ1-1; size: many; V: TRBV28; D: -; DNA: TGTGCCAGCAGACCCGTAGTCCTCATGAACACTGAAGCTTTCTTT; CDR3: CASRPVVLMNTEAFF
J: TRBJ1-1; size: -; V: TRBV6-1; D: -; DNA: TGTGCCAGCAGTGGGGACACTGGGAACACTGAAGCTTTCTTT; CDR3: CASSGDTGNTEAFF
J: TRBJ1-1; size: few; V: TRBV6-1; D: TRBD1; DNA: TGTGCCAGCAGTTTCTACGGGACAGGGGGCACTGAAGCTTTCTTT; CDR3: CASSFYGTGGTEAFF
J: TRBJ2-1; size: -; V: TRBV13; D: TRBD2; DNA: TGTGCAGGAGGGCGGGAGGTAAATGAGCAGTTCTTC; CDR3: CAGGREVNEQFF
J: TRBJ1-2; size: -; V: TRBV10-3; D: -; DNA: TGTGCCATCAGTGCGTGGGGGGGCGTCACGGTCTATGGCTACACCTTC; CDR3: CAISAWGGVTVYGYTF
J: TRBJ1-4; size: -; V: TRBV7-2; D: -; DNA: TGTGCCAGCAGCCGCCACCGACTCGGGGGTAATGAAAAACTGTTTTTT; CDR3: CASSRHRLGGNEKLFF
J: TRBJ2-2; size: -; V: TRBV6-1; D: TRBD1; DNA: TGTGCCAGCAGACGTCCCGGGACAGGTGACGGGGAGCTGTTTTTT; CDR3: CASRRPGTGDGELFF
J: TRBJ1-3; size: -; V: TRBV4-3; D: -; DNA: TGCGCCAGCAGCCAAGATCGGGTTTTTGGAAACACCATATATTTT; CDR3: CASSQDRVFGNTIYF
J: TRBJ2-1; size: -; V: TRBV7-6; D: -; DNA: TGTGCCAGCAGCCAAACCGGGACAAATGCGGATGAGCAGTTCTTC; CDR3: CASSQTGTNADEQFF
J: TRBJ1-1; size: -; V: TRBV5-4; D: -; DNA: TGTGCCAGCAGCTTCACACCGACTCTCGAAGCTTTCTTT; CDR3: CASSFTPTLEAFF
J: TRBJ1-1; size: -; V: TRBV29-1; D: -; DNA: TGCAGCGTTGTCACATCTCCTGAAGCTTTCTTT; CDR3: CSVVTSPEAFF
J: TRBJ2-7; size: -; V: TRBV28; D: TRBD2; DNA: TGTGCCAGCAGTTTTGCGGGACTAGCGGGGTCAGCTTACGAGCAGTACTTC; CDR3: CASSFAGLAGSAYEQYF
J: TRBJ1-2; size: -; V: TRBV6-1; D: TRBD1; DNA: TGTGCCAGCAGTGAATGGACAGGGCCTAACTATGGCTACACCTTC; CDR3: CASSEWTGPNYGYTF
J: TRBJ1-2; size: few; V: TRBV2; D: -; DNA: TGTGCCAGCAGTGCCGACCAGGCCGCCTATGGCTACACCTTC; CDR3: CASSADQAAYGYTF
J: TRBJ1-2; size: -; V: TRBV11-2; D: TRBD1; DNA: TGTGCCAGCAGCTCAACTTGGGACAGGGGTTTTGCCTTC; CDR3: CASSSTWDRGFAF
J: TRBJ1-6; size: few; V: TRBV6-4; D: -; DNA: TGTGCCAGCAGTGAACAGAAGAATTCACCCCTCCACTTT; CDR3: CASSEQKNSPLHF
J: TRBJ1-1; size: few; V: TRBV7-3; D: -; DNA: TGTGCCAGCAGCCTTACCCCGAATGGAGGCACTGAAGCTTTCTTT; CDR3: CASSLTPNGGTEAFF
J: TRBJ1-6; size: -; V: TRBV7-2; D: TRBD1; DNA: TGTGCCAGCAGCCCAGGTCGCGGGACAGGCCTTAATTCACCCCTCCACTTT; CDR3: CASSPGRGTGLNSPLHF
J: TRBJ1-2; size: -; V: TRBV29-1; D: TRBD1; DNA: TGCAGCGGGCTCGGACAGGCCTATGGCTACACCTTC; CDR3: CSGLGQAYGYTF
J: TRBJ2-5; size: few; V: TRBV7-6; D: TRBD1; DNA: TGTGCCAGCAGGAGGACTGGACAGGGGTCGAGAGAGACCCAGTACTTC; CDR3: CASRRTGQGSRETQYF
J: TRBJ2-7; size: -; V: TRBV10-3; D: TRBD2; DNA: TGTGCCATCAGTGCGACCTGGGGTGGAGCGGGACTAGCGGGCTTAGGGGGATTTTACGAGCAGTACTTC; CDR3: CAISATWGGAGLAGLGGFYEQYF
J: TRBJ1-5; size: few; V: TRBV7-2; D: TRBD1; DNA: TGTGCCAGCAGCTCCTACGGACAGGGGGATCAGCCCCAGCATTTT; CDR3: CASSSYGQGDQPQHF
J: TRBJ2-5; size: -; V: TRBV9; D: TRBD1; DNA: TGTGCCAGCAGCCCCCGGGACAGGGCGTTAGGGTCGTACCAAGAGACCCAGTACTTC; CDR3: CASSPRDRALGSYQETQYF
J: TRBJ2-7; size: -; V: TRBV15; D: -; DNA: TGTGCCACCAGCAGAGGAGGGAAGGCCTACGAGCAGTACTTC; CDR3: CATSRGGKAYEQYF
J: TRBJ2-1; size: few; V: TRBV14; D: TRBD2; DNA: TGTGCCAGCAGCCCCGGACTAGCGGGAGATAATGAGCAGTTCTTC; CDR3: CASSPGLAGDNEQFF
J: TRBJ2-3; size: -; V: TRBV14; D: -; DNA: TGTGCCAGCAGCCAGGACATCTCAGATACGCAGTATTTT; CDR3: CASSQDISDTQYF
J: TRBJ2-3; size: few; V: TRBV5-1; D: -; DNA: TGCGCCAGCAGAAAAACAGGGGGGGTCGTTCAGTATTTT; CDR3: CASRKTGGVVQYF
J: TRBJ2-3; size: -; V: TRBV9; D: -; DNA: TGTGCCAGCAGCGTAGGGAGGGTAAGGGACACAGATACGCAGTATTTT; CDR3: CASSVGRVRDTDTQYF
J: TRBJ1-2; size: -; V: TRBV5-4; D: -; DNA: TGTGCCAGCAGGGCGATGTCAGGCGTGGGGCTGGCCTATGGCTACACCTTC; CDR3: CASRAMSGVGLAYGYTF
J: TRBJ1-2; size: few; V: TRBV18; D: -; DNA: TGTGCCAGCTCACGGACAAACACAGACTATGGCTACACCTTC; CDR3: CASSRTNTDYGYTF
J: TRBJ1-5; size: -; V: TRBV19; D: -; DNA: TGTGCCAGTAGTATTTCGCCCAGGGAACAGCCCCAGCATTTT; CDR3: CASSISPREQPQHF
J: TRBJ2-1; size: -; V: TRBV5-1; D: -; DNA: TGCGCCAGCAGTCCCGGTACCTACAATGAGCAGTTCTTC; CDR3: CASSPGTYNEQFF
J: TRBJ1-2; size: -; V: TRBV7-9; D: -; DNA: TGTGCCAGCAGCCTGGGACGCTCCACGGGGGACTACACCTTC; CDR3: CASSLGRSTGDYTF
J: TRBJ2-1; size: -; V: TRBV19; D: -; DNA: TGTGCCAGTAGTATAGGGGGGACTCCGAACTACAATGAGCAGTTCTTC; CDR3: CASSIGGTPNYNEQFF
J: TRBJ1-1; size: -; V: TRBV28; D: -; DNA: TGTGCCAGCCCCCCCTCACTAGCTCGGAACACTGAAGCTTTCTTT; CDR3: CASPPSLARNTEAFF
J: TRBJ1-2; size: once; V: TRBV5-1; D: TRBD1; DNA: TGCGCCAGCAGCGAACAGGGGTTGTATGGCTACACCTTC; CDR3: CASSEQGLYGYTF
J: TRBJ1-1; size: -; V: TRBV28; D: -; DNA: TGTGCCAGCGTGAGCACTGAAGCTTTCTTT; CDR3: CASVSTEAFF
J: TRBJ2-3; size: -; V: TRBV7-9; D: TRBD2; DNA: TGTGCCAGCAGCTTAACTGCGGGGGGATACACAGATACGCAGTATTTT; CDR3: CASSLTAGGYTDTQYF
J: TRBJ1-1; size: -; V: TRBV29-1; D: -; DNA: TGCAGCGTGAAACAGGTATCGAACACTGAAGCTTTCTTT; CDR3: CSVKQVSNTEAFF
J: TRBJ1-2; size: -; V: TRBV10-2; D: TRBD1; DNA: TGCGCCAGCAGTGTGCCGGGACAGCGTCTCGGCTACACCTTC; CDR3: CASSVPGQRLGYTF